The next 3 T cell receptor beta chains were all read from a single sample in a study of glioma-infiltrating T cells. Amplification of TCR alpha and beta CDR3 regions from RNA used iRepertoire nested multiplex PCR. MiXCR, run by TCRdb on the multiplex PCR reads, gives a single entry per CDR3 protein. The sample contains approximately 110,000 distinct CDR3 sequences, less than 30% of which appear only once. Sequencing input: glioma tissue, nonneoplastic brain tissue, or PBMCs (not recorded which). These receptors originate from a human donor with low-grade glioma or glioblastoma, undergoing nonglioma brain surgery, or in good health (not recorded which).

V usage is TRBV9 and J usage is TRBJ2-7; tentatively, D is TRBD2 (6 bases). The germline gives CDR1 SGDLS, CDR2 YYNGEE. This CDR3 is built from 14 residues. V lost 3 bases, J lost 3 bases, and 13 bases lay in between. CDR3 nucleotide sequence: TGTGCCAGCAGCGCGGGACTTGAGGGCTACGAGCAGTACTTC. Its translation is CASSAGLEGYEQYF.

This clonotype turned up a few times. This chain links TRBV7-9 with TRBJ2-1, with TRBD2 matching 8 bases. The CDR3 is made up of 15 amino acids. The germline V gene has CDR1 SEHNR and CDR2 FQNEAQ (reference sequence). J was trimmed by 7 bases and V by 2 bases; bases with no gene match: 7. CDR3 amino acids: CASSLMSGSLNEQFF. The CDR3 DNA reads as TGTGCCAGCAGCTTAATGAGCGGGAGTTTAAATGAGCAGTTCTTC.

This clonotype appeared a few times. The J gene is TRBJ2-3, the V gene TRBV7-3, with D maybe TRBD1 (6 bases). V shed 5 bases and J shed 4 bases, with 13 bases lying between them. The CDR3 totals 14 residues. Germline CDR1 reads SGHTA; CDR2 reads FQGTGA. In nucleotides, the CDR3 is TGTGCCAGCAGCCCCACGACAGGCCCAGATACGCAGTATTTT. The encoded protein is CASSPTTGPDTQYF. The full variable domain, its missing parts supplied by reference TRBV7-3 and TRBJ2-3, is GAGVSQTPSNKVTEKGKYVELRCDPISGHTALYWYRQSLGQGPEFLIYFQGTGAADDSGLPNDRFFAVRPEGSVSTLKIQRTERGDSAVYLCASSPTTGPDTQYFGPGTRLTVL.